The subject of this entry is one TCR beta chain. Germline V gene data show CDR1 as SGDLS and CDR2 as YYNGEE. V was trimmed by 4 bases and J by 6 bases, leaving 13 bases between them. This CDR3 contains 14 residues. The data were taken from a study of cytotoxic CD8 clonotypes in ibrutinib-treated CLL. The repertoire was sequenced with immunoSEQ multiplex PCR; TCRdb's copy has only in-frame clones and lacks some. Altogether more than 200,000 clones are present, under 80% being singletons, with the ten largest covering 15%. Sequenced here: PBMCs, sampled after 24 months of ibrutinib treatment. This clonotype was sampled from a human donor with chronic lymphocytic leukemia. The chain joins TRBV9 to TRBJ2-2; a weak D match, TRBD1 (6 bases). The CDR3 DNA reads TGTGCCAGCAGCCCTCTACAGGGCGCCGGGGAGCTGTTTTTT. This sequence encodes CASSPLQGAGELFF.